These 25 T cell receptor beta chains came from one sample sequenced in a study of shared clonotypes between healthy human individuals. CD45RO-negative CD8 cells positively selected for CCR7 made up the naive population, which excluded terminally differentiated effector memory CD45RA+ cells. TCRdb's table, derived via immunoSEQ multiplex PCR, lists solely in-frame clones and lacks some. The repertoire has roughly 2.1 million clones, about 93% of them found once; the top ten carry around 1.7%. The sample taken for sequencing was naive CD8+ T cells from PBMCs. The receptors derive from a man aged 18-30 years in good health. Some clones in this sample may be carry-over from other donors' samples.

The CDR3: CASSLGQHASDIQYF. In DNA, the CDR3 is TGTGCCAGCAGCCTAGGACAGCACGCTTCTGACATTCAGTACTTC. This chain joins TRBV16 and TRBJ2-4, with D possibly TRBD1 on 6 matching bases. V gave up 4 bases and J gave up 8 bases, with 18 bases separating them. Germline CDR1 and CDR2: KGHSY and FQNENV. The CDR3 covers 15 residues.

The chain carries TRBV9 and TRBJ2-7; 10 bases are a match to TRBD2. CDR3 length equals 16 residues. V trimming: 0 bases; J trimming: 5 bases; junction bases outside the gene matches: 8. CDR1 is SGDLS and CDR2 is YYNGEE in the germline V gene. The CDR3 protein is CASSVGASGSLHEQYF. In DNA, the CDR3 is TGTGCCAGCAGCGTAGGGGCTAGCGGGAGTCTACACGAGCAGTACTTC.

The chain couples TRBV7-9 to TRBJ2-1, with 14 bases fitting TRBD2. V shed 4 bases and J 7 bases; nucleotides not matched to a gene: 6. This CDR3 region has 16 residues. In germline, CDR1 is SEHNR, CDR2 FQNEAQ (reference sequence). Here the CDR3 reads CASSSGTSGRTNEQFF. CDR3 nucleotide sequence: TGTGCCAGCAGCTCCGGGACTAGCGGGAGAACAAATGAGCAGTTCTTC. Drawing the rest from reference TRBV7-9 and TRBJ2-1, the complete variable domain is DTGVSQNPRHKITKRGQNVTFRCDPISEHNRLYWYRQTLGQGPEFLTYFQNEAQLEKSRLLSDRFSAERPKGSFSTLEIQRTEQGDSAMYLCASSSGTSGRTNEQFFGPGTRLTVL.

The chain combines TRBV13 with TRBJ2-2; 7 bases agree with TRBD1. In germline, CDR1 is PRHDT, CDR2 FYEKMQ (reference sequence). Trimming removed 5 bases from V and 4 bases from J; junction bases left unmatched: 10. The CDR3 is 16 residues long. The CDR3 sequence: CASSAEGSGGTGELFF. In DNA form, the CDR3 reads TGTGCCAGCAGCGCAGAAGGGTCAGGGGGCACCGGGGAGCTGTTTTTT.

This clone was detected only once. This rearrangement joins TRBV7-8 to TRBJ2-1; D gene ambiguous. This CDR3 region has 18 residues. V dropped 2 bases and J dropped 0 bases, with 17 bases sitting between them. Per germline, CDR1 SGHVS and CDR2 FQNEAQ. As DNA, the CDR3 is TGTGCCAGCAGCTTATTTCAAGGCCCCTATAGCTCCTACAATGAGCAGTTCTTC. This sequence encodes CASSLFQGPYSSYNEQFF.

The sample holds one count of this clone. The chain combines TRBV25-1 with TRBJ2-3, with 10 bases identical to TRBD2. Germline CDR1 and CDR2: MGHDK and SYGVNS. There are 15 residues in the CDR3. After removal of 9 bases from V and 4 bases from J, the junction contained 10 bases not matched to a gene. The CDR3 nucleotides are TGTGCCAGTGCTTCTAGCGGGAGTCCGGCAGATACGCAGTATTTT. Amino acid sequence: CASASSGSPADTQYF.

The CDR3 here is CASSWDRGRGKLFF. CDR3 DNA sequence: TGTGCCAGCAGTTGGGACAGGGGACGTGGAAAACTGTTTTTT. The rearrangement uses TRBV28 and TRBJ1-4, with 10 bases that match TRBD1. Looked up from germline, CDR1 is MDHEN and CDR2 is SYDVKM. The trim removed 4 bases at V and 10 bases at J, leaving 6 bases unmatched. The CDR3 sequence is 14 residues long.

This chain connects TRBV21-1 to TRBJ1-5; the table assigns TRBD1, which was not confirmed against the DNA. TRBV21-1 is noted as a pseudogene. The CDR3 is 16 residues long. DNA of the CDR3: TGTGCCAGCAGCAAAGCCCACGACAGTAGCAATCAGCCCCAGCATTTT. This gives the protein CASSKAHDSSNQPQHF.

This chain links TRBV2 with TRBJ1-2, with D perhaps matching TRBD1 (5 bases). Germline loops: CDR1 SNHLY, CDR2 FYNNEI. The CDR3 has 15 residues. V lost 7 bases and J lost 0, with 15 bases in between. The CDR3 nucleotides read TGTGCCAGCAAAGGCAGGGCTTCAGCTAACTATGGCTACACCTTC. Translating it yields CASKGRASANYGYTF.

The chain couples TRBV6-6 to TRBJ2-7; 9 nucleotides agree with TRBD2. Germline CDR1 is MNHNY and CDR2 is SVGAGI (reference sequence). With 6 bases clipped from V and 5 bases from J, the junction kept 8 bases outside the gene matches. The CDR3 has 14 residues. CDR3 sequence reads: CASSYSGSKDEQYF. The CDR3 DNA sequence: TGTGCCAGCAGCTATAGCGGGAGTAAGGACGAGCAGTACTTC.

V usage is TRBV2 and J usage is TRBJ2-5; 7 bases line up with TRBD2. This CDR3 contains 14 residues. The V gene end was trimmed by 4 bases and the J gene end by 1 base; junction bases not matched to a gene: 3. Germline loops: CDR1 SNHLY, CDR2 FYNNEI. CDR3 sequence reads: CASSGGSLQETQYF. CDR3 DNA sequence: TGTGCCAGCAGTGGCGGGAGTCTCCAAGAGACCCAGTACTTC.

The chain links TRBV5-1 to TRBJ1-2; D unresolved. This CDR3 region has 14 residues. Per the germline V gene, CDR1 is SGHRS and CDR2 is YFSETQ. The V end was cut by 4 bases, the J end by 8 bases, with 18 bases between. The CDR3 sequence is CASSSLGSGMGYTF. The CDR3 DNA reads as TGCGCCAGCAGCAGCTTGGGAAGTGGGATGGGCTACACCTTC. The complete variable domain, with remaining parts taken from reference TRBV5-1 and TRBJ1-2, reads KAGVTQTPRYLIKTRGQQVTLSCSPISGHRSVSWYQQTPGQGLQFLFEYFSETQRNKGNFPGRFSGRQFSNSRSEMNVSTLELGDSALYLCASSSLGSGMGYTFGSGTRLTVV.

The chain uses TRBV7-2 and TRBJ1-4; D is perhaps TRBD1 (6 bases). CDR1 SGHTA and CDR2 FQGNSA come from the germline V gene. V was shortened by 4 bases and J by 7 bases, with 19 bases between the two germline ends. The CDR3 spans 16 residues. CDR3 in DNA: TGTGCCAGCAGCTCCACAGGGATCGGTACGATTGAAAAACTGTTTTTT. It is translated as CASSSTGIGTIEKLFF.

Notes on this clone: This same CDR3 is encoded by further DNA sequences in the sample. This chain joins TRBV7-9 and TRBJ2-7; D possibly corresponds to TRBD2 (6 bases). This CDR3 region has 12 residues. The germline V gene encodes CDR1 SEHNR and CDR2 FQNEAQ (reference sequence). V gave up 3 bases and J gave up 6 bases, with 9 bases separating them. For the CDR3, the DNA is TGTGCCAGCAGCTTCGGGGGTTCCGAGCAGTACTTC. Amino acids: CASSFGGSEQYF.

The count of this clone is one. Here the CDR3 DNA reads TGTGCCAGCAGTCTACGGACTAGCGGGACCCAAGAGACCCAGTACTTC. As protein: CASSLRTSGTQETQYF. This chain joins TRBV28 and TRBJ2-5; TRBD2 matches at 12 bases. The ends lost 5 bases at V and 1 base at J; junction bases unmatched: 5. This CDR3 is built from 16 residues. Germline CDR1 MDHEN, CDR2 SYDVKM.

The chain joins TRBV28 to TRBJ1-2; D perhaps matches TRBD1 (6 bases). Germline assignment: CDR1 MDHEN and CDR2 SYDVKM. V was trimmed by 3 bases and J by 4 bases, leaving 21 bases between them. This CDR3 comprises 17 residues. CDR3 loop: CASSLNRDTQVLYGYTF. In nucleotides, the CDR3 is TGTGCCAGCAGTTTGAACCGGGACACCCAGGTTCTCTATGGCTACACCTTC.

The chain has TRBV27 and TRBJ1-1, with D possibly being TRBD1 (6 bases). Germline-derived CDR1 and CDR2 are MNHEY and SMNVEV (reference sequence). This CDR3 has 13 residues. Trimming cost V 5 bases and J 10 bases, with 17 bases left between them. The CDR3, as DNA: TGTGCCAGCAGTGCTCGGGGACCACAGGGAGCTTTCTTT. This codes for CASSARGPQGAFF.

Here the CDR3 DNA reads TGCGCCAGCAGTGTTGCAGGGCGGGGGTACGAGCAGTACTTC. Translating it yields CASSVAGRGYEQYF. The chain joins TRBV10-2 to TRBJ2-5, with 7 bases fitting TRBD2. The better agreement between TRBJ2-7 and the DNA end casts doubt on the J call. This CDR3 contains 14 residues. Germline CDR1 and CDR2: WSHSY and SAAADI.

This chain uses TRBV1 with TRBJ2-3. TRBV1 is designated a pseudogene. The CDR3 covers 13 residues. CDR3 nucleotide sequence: TGCACCATCCCGACGCCTAGCACAGATACGCAGTATTTT. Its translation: CTIPTPSTDTQYF.

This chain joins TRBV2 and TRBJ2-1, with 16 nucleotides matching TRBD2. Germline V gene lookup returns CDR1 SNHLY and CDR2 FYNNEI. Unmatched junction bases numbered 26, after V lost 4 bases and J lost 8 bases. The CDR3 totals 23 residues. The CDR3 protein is CASSGSPGQGYLGTSGRADEQFF. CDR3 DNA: TGTGCCAGCAGTGGATCTCCGGGACAGGGTTATTTAGGGACTAGCGGGAGGGCGGATGAGCAGTTCTTC.

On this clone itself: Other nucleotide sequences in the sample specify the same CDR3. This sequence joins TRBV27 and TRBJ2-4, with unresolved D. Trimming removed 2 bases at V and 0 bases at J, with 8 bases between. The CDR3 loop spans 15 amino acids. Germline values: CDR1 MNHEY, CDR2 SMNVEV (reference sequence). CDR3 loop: CASSLVGLAKNIQYF. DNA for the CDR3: TGTGCCAGCAGTTTAGTCGGATTAGCCAAAAACATTCAGTACTTC.

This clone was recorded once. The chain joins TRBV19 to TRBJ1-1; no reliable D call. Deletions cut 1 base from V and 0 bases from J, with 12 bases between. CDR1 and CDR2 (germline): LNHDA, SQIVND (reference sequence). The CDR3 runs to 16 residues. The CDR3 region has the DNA TGTGCCAGTAGTATAGGGTACGGAGTCATGAACACTGAAGCTTTCTTT. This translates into CASSIGYGVMNTEAFF.

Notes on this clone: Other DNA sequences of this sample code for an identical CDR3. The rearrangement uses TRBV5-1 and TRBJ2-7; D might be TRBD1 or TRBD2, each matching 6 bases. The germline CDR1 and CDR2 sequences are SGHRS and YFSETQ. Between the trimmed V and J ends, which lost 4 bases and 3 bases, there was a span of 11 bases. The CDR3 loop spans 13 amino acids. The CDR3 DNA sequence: TGCGCCAGCAGCCTCGGGGGCAACTACGAGCAGTACTTC. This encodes CASSLGGNYEQYF.

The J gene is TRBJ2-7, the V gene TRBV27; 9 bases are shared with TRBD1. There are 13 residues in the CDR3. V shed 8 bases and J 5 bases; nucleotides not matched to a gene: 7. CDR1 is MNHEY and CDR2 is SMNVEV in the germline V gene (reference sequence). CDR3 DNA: TGTGCCAGCGGACGACAGGGGGGTCACGAGCAGTACTTC. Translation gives CASGRQGGHEQYF.

CDR3 loop: CASSRLAGGNNEQFF. CDR3 in DNA: TGTGCCAGCAGTCGACTAGCGGGAGGTAACAATGAGCAGTTCTTC. This rearrangement joins TRBV28 to TRBJ2-1; 13 nucleotides agree with TRBD2. The CDR3 runs to 15 residues. CDR1 is MDHEN and CDR2 is SYDVKM in the germline V gene. With V trimmed by 5 bases and J by 5 bases, 3 bases remained unmatched.